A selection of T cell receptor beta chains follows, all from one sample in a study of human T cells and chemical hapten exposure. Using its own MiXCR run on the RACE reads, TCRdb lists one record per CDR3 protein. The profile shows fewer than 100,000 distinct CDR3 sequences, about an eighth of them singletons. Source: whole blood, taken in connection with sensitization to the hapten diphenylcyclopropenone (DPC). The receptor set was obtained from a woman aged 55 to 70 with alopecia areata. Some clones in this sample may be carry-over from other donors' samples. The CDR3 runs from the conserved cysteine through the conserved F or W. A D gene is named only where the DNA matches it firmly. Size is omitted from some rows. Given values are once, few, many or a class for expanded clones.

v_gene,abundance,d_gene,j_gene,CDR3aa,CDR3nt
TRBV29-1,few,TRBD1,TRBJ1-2,CSVDSGTGENYGYTF,TGCAGCGTTGATTCCGGGACAGGGGAAAACTATGGCTACACCTTC
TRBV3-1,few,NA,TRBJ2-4,CASSQSGTKNIQYF,TGTGCCAGCAGCCAATCGGGGACCAAAAACATTCAGTACTTC
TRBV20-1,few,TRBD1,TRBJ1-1,CSARDPFDRVTEAFF,TGCAGTGCTAGAGATCCCTTCGACAGGGTCACTGAAGCTTTCTTT
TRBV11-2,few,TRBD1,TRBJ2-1,CASSLRVPGTGAYYNEQFF,TGTGCCAGCAGCCTAAGGGTACCGGGGACAGGGGCTTACTACAATGAGCAGTTCTTC
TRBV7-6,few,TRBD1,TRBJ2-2,CASSSGQGANTGELFF,TGTGCCAGCAGCTCTGGACAGGGCGCGAACACCGGGGAGCTGTTTTTT
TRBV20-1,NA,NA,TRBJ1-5,CSARDYRVVSNQPQHF,TGCAGTGCTAGAGATTACCGGGTCGTTAGCAATCAGCCCCAGCATTTT
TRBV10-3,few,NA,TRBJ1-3,CAISEPDRAGNTIYF,TGTGCCATCAGTGAGCCCGACAGAGCTGGAAACACCATATATTTT
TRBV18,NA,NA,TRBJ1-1,CASSPWTEKNTEAFF,TGTGCCAGCTCACCTTGGACAGAAAAGAACACTGAAGCTTTCTTT
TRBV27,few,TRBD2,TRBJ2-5,CASSFSGTRETQYF,TGTGCCAGCAGTTTTAGCGGGACAAGAGAGACCCAGTACTTC
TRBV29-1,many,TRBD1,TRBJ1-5,CSANAGGSGQPQHF,TGCAGCGCGAACGCAGGGGGCTCCGGTCAGCCCCAGCATTTT